The clone carrying this TCR beta chain was seen many times. Its antigen is unidentified. This record belongs to a study of molecular identifiers for immune sequencing clone quantification. Study-level points and caveats: With a barcode shared among identical TCR molecules, highly expanded clone sizes could be underestimated.

Previously described methods and listed TCR primers were used for bulk TCR libraries. TCRdb ran MiXCR on the PCR reads and lists one entry per CDR3 protein. The sample contains about 640,000 distinct CDR3 sequences, just under 20% of which appear only once. Unmatched junction bases numbered 2, after V lost 2 bases and J lost 2 bases. This CDR3 has 16 amino acids. In germline, CDR1 is SQVTM, CDR2 ANQGSEA. Libraries from naive CD8 cells were generated from approximately 22,000 to 940,000 sorted cells (with 10%, 30% or 50% RNA). Material for sequencing was naive CD8+ T cells from blood, with Jurkat cell RNA spiked in. Subset meaning: FACS-sorted CD8+CD4-CCR7+CD45RA+ naive T cells. The rearrangement uses TRBV29-1 and TRBJ2-2; 13 bases agree with TRBD2. The sequence was obtained from a human donor in good health. Some libraries in this study had Jurkat cell RNA spiked in. The CDR3 region is CSVERGLAGNTGELFF. CDR3 coding DNA: TGCAGCGTTGAAAGGGGACTAGCGGGAAACACCGGGGAGCTGTTTTTT.